This is a list of T cell receptor beta chains from one sample in a study of T cell repertoires in cytomegalovirus infection. TCRdb recomputed calls from the reads with MiXCR, one row per CDR3 protein. The sample lists around 300,000 distinct CDR3 sequences, over 7.5% occurring once. Specimen: PBMCs. These receptor sequences come from a human donor in good health (CMV status not recorded). Some clones in this sample may be carry-over from other donors' samples. The CDR3 runs from the conserved cysteine through the conserved F or W. The order of the fields is CDR3 protein, CDR3 DNA, D gene, clone size, CDR3 length, V gene, J gene. The D gene is left open where the match is weak. The size of a clone is reported for some rows only, either as once, few or many, or as a class for expanded clones.

CDR3aa: CASSQELEPWGFAFF
CDR3nt: TGTGCCAGCAGCCAAGAGTTAGAACCCTGGGGGTTCGCTTTCTTT
d_gene: NA
abundance: NA
len: 15
v_gene: TRBV4-2
j_gene: TRBJ1-1

CDR3aa: CASSPVKGVQYF
CDR3nt: TGTGCCAGCAGCCCCGTGAAGGGGGTGCAGTACTTC
d_gene: NA
abundance: NA
len: 12
v_gene: TRBV7-2
j_gene: TRBJ2-7

CDR3aa: CSVRFGGGRTEAFF
CDR3nt: TGCAGCGTTCGGTTTGGGGGCGGGAGGACTGAAGCTTTCTTT
d_gene: NA
abundance: many
len: 14
v_gene: TRBV29-1
j_gene: TRBJ1-1

CDR3aa: CASSQGESRHFTDTQYF
CDR3nt: TGTGCCAGCAGCCAAGGGGAGTCCAGGCACTTCACAGATACGCAGTATTTT
d_gene: NA
abundance: NA
len: 17
v_gene: TRBV7-9
j_gene: TRBJ2-3

CDR3aa: CAGSLAGVRVTEAFF
CDR3nt: TGTGCCGGCAGCTTAGCGGGCGTCAGAGTCACTGAAGCTTTCTTT
d_gene: NA
abundance: NA
len: 15
v_gene: TRBV11-1
j_gene: TRBJ1-1

CDR3aa: CASSQTTGPTEAFF
CDR3nt: TGTGCCAGCAGCCAAACCACAGGGCCCACTGAAGCTTTCTTT
d_gene: NA
abundance: NA
len: 14
v_gene: TRBV7-9
j_gene: TRBJ1-1

CDR3aa: CASSFRKGGGADTQYF
CDR3nt: TGTGCCAGCAGTTTCCGGAAGGGGGGGGGTGCAGATACGCAGTATTTT
d_gene: NA
abundance: NA
len: 16
v_gene: TRBV28
j_gene: TRBJ2-3

CDR3aa: CASSLYDRRTDTQYF
CDR3nt: TGTGCCAGCAGTTTATACGACAGACGCACAGATACGCAGTATTTT
d_gene: NA
abundance: few
len: 15
v_gene: TRBV28
j_gene: TRBJ2-3

CDR3aa: CASSREGTPSYNEQFF
CDR3nt: TGTGCCAGCAGTCGCGAAGGGACTCCCTCCTACAATGAGCAGTTCTTC
d_gene: NA
abundance: many
len: 16
v_gene: TRBV6-5
j_gene: TRBJ2-1

CDR3aa: CASSPMGQGGLYGYTF
CDR3nt: TGTGCCAGCTCACCGATGGGACAGGGGGGCCTCTATGGCTACACCTTC
d_gene: TRBD1
abundance: few
len: 16
v_gene: TRBV18
j_gene: TRBJ1-2

CDR3aa: CASSVEQGDGPQHF
CDR3nt: TGTGCCAGCAGCGTAGAACAGGGGGACGGGCCCCAGCATTTT
d_gene: TRBD1
abundance: many
len: 14
v_gene: TRBV9
j_gene: TRBJ1-5

CDR3aa: CASRYIAGGPGEQFF
CDR3nt: TGTGCCAGCAGATACATAGCGGGGGGCCCTGGTGAGCAGTTCTTC
d_gene: TRBD2
abundance: few
len: 15
v_gene: TRBV2
j_gene: TRBJ2-1

CDR3aa: CASSFGPTGGTEAFF
CDR3nt: TGTGCCAGCAGTTTCGGTCCGACAGGGGGAACTGAAGCTTTCTTT
d_gene: TRBD1
abundance: NA
len: 15
v_gene: TRBV28
j_gene: TRBJ1-1

CDR3aa: CASSLLRVEQFF
CDR3nt: TGTGCCAGCAGCTTATTGCGCGTTGAGCAGTTCTTC
d_gene: NA
abundance: NA
len: 12
v_gene: TRBV7-2
j_gene: TRBJ2-1

CDR3aa: CATSDARGAKETQYF
CDR3nt: TGTGCCACCAGTGATGCCAGGGGGGCGAAAGAGACCCAGTACTTC
d_gene: NA
abundance: many
len: 15
v_gene: TRBV24-1
j_gene: TRBJ2-5

CDR3aa: CASSQEGRGAGELFF
CDR3nt: TGCGCCAGCAGCCAAGAGGGCAGGGGGGCCGGGGAGCTGTTTTTT
d_gene: NA
abundance: few
len: 15
v_gene: TRBV4-1
j_gene: TRBJ2-2

CDR3aa: CSVEGGIGDTQYF
CDR3nt: TGCAGCGTTGAGGGCGGGATCGGGGATACGCAGTATTTT
d_gene: NA
abundance: NA
len: 13
v_gene: TRBV29-1
j_gene: TRBJ2-3

CDR3aa: CASTLTDNEQFF
CDR3nt: TGTGCCAGCACCCTGACAGACAATGAGCAGTTCTTC
d_gene: NA
abundance: many
len: 12
v_gene: TRBV7-2
j_gene: TRBJ2-1

CDR3aa: CASTAGVHNEQFF
CDR3nt: TGTGCCAGCACGGCGGGAGTTCACAATGAGCAGTTCTTC
d_gene: TRBD2
abundance: NA
len: 13
v_gene: TRBV7-8
j_gene: TRBJ2-1

CDR3aa: CATSRDRDRVTQETQYF
CDR3nt: TGTGCCACCAGCAGAGATAGGGACAGGGTTACCCAAGAGACCCAGTACTTC
d_gene: TRBD1
abundance: few
len: 17
v_gene: TRBV15
j_gene: TRBJ2-5

CDR3aa: CASEVGGSDTQYF
CDR3nt: TGTGCCAGCGAGGTCGGGGGGTCAGATACGCAGTATTTT
d_gene: TRBD2
abundance: NA
len: 13
v_gene: TRBV2
j_gene: TRBJ2-3

CDR3aa: CASSLATRGTQYF
CDR3nt: TGTGCCAGCAGCTTAGCGACTAGGGGTACGCAGTATTTT
d_gene: NA
abundance: NA
len: 13
v_gene: TRBV7-2
j_gene: TRBJ2-3

CDR3aa: CASNPGTGTEAFF
CDR3nt: TGTGCCAGCAACCCCGGGACGGGCACTGAAGCTTTCTTT
d_gene: NA
abundance: once
len: 13
v_gene: TRBV12-3/TRBV12-4
j_gene: TRBJ1-1

CDR3aa: CASSPIKGGGSDYGYTF
CDR3nt: TGTGCCAGCAGTCCAATCAAGGGCGGGGGGAGTGACTATGGCTACACCTTC
d_gene: NA
abundance: NA
len: 17
v_gene: TRBV6-6
j_gene: TRBJ1-2

CDR3aa: CASRRPGQGYGPLHF
CDR3nt: TGTGCCAGCAGACGCCCGGGACAGGGGTACGGACCCCTCCACTTT
d_gene: TRBD1
abundance: NA
len: 15
v_gene: TRBV6-2/TRBV6-3
j_gene: TRBJ1-6

CDR3aa: CASSLRRDWTYGYTF
CDR3nt: TGTGCCAGCAGCCTACGGCGGGACTGGACCTATGGCTACACCTTC
d_gene: NA
abundance: NA
len: 15
v_gene: TRBV6-2/TRBV6-3
j_gene: TRBJ1-2

CDR3aa: CASSSSGARGTEAFF
CDR3nt: TGTGCCAGCAGCAGCTCGGGGGCGCGGGGCACTGAAGCTTTCTTT
d_gene: NA
abundance: NA
len: 15
v_gene: TRBV7-1
j_gene: TRBJ1-1

CDR3aa: CASSPDLNSYEQYF
CDR3nt: TGTGCCAGCAGTCCAGACCTTAATTCCTACGAGCAGTACTTC
d_gene: NA
abundance: many
len: 14
v_gene: TRBV7-9
j_gene: TRBJ2-7

CDR3aa: CASSLVPGPSTDTQYF
CDR3nt: TGTGCCAGCAGCCTAGTCCCGGGACCGAGCACAGATACGCAGTATTTT
d_gene: NA
abundance: NA
len: 16
v_gene: TRBV5-3
j_gene: TRBJ2-3

CDR3aa: CASSQDLTTETQYF
CDR3nt: TGCGCCAGCAGCCAAGATTTAACGACGGAGACCCAGTACTTC
d_gene: NA
abundance: NA
len: 14
v_gene: TRBV4-3
j_gene: TRBJ2-5

CDR3aa: CASSSLAPSYNEQFF
CDR3nt: TGTGCCAGCAGCTCTCTAGCGCCCTCCTACAATGAGCAGTTCTTC
d_gene: NA
abundance: NA
len: 15
v_gene: TRBV6-6
j_gene: TRBJ2-1

CDR3aa: CASSETLYQETQYF
CDR3nt: TGTGCCAGCAGTGAGACATTGTACCAAGAGACCCAGTACTTC
d_gene: NA
abundance: NA
len: 14
v_gene: TRBV6-5
j_gene: TRBJ2-5

CDR3aa: CASGLEGDRHSGNTIYF
CDR3nt: TGTGCTAGTGGTTTGGAGGGCGACAGGCACTCTGGAAACACCATATATTTT
d_gene: NA
abundance: NA
len: 17
v_gene: TRBV12-5
j_gene: TRBJ1-3

CDR3aa: CASRSTYTLPNTQYF
CDR3nt: TGTGCCAGCAGGTCCACCTACACTCTCCCTAATACGCAGTATTTT
d_gene: NA
abundance: NA
len: 15
v_gene: TRBV2
j_gene: TRBJ2-3

CDR3aa: CATSRDLRSLAPKGEQYF
CDR3nt: TGTGCCACCAGCAGAGATCTCAGAAGTTTAGCGCCGAAGGGGGAGCAGTACTTC
d_gene: NA
abundance: few
len: 18
v_gene: TRBV15
j_gene: TRBJ2-7

CDR3aa: CASSLWAGPQTGETQYF
CDR3nt: TGTGCCAGCAGCCTCTGGGCGGGACCCCAGACCGGAGAGACCCAGTACTTC
d_gene: NA
abundance: many
len: 17
v_gene: TRBV7-9
j_gene: TRBJ2-5

CDR3aa: CASSPHTEGPPQHF
CDR3nt: TGTGCCAGCAGTCCTCACACTGAAGGGCCGCCCCAGCATTTT
d_gene: NA
abundance: NA
len: 14
v_gene: TRBV28
j_gene: TRBJ1-5

CDR3aa: CASLGASGRAFDEQFF
CDR3nt: TGTGCCAGCCTCGGAGCTAGCGGGAGGGCCTTCGATGAGCAGTTCTTC
d_gene: TRBD2
abundance: many
len: 16
v_gene: TRBV6-6
j_gene: TRBJ2-1

CDR3aa: CASSPSGHARDTGELFF
CDR3nt: TGTGCCAGCAGTCCCTCGGGACACGCGAGGGACACCGGGGAGCTGTTTTTT
d_gene: NA
abundance: few
len: 17
v_gene: TRBV28
j_gene: TRBJ2-2

CDR3aa: CASSRVSEAFF
CDR3nt: TGTGCCAGCAGTAGAGTTTCTGAAGCTTTCTTT
d_gene: NA
abundance: NA
len: 11
v_gene: TRBV7-9
j_gene: TRBJ1-1

CDR3aa: CASSMWGFGANTEAFF
CDR3nt: TGTGCCAGTAGTATGTGGGGATTCGGGGCGAACACTGAAGCTTTCTTT
d_gene: NA
abundance: many
len: 16
v_gene: TRBV19
j_gene: TRBJ1-1

CDR3aa: CASSLNQNYGYTF
CDR3nt: TGTGCCAGCAGTCTTAACCAAAACTATGGCTACACCTTC
d_gene: NA
abundance: many
len: 13
v_gene: TRBV12-3/TRBV12-4
j_gene: TRBJ1-2

CDR3aa: CAIQGRPDTQYF
CDR3nt: TGTGCCATACAGGGTCGCCCAGATACGCAGTATTTT
d_gene: NA
abundance: NA
len: 12
v_gene: TRBV7-4
j_gene: TRBJ2-3

CDR3aa: CASSRLAGDPNTGELFF
CDR3nt: TGTGCCAGCAGCCGCCTAGCGGGGGACCCGAACACCGGGGAGCTGTTTTTT
d_gene: TRBD2
abundance: NA
len: 17
v_gene: TRBV4-1
j_gene: TRBJ2-2

CDR3aa: CASSKYRNTGELFF
CDR3nt: TGTGCCAGCAGTAAGTACAGGAACACCGGGGAGCTGTTTTTT
d_gene: NA
abundance: many
len: 14
v_gene: TRBV12-3/TRBV12-4
j_gene: TRBJ2-2

CDR3aa: CATSLPGQGASYEQYF
CDR3nt: TGTGCCACCAGCCTTCCCGGACAGGGGGCAAGCTACGAGCAGTACTTC
d_gene: TRBD1
abundance: few
len: 16
v_gene: TRBV15
j_gene: TRBJ2-7

CDR3aa: CASSRGQGHTEAFF
CDR3nt: TGTGCCAGCAGCCGGGGACAGGGACACACTGAAGCTTTCTTT
d_gene: TRBD1
abundance: many
len: 14
v_gene: TRBV7-3
j_gene: TRBJ1-1

CDR3aa: CASSPSSGGPQETQYF
CDR3nt: TGTGCCAGCAGCCCCTCTAGCGGGGGGCCCCAAGAGACCCAGTACTTC
d_gene: TRBD2
abundance: NA
len: 16
v_gene: TRBV7-6
j_gene: TRBJ2-5

CDR3aa: CASSSRDSSTKYGYTF
CDR3nt: TGTGCCAGCTCAAGCAGAGACTCCTCGACGAAGTATGGCTACACCTTC
d_gene: NA
abundance: few
len: 16
v_gene: TRBV18
j_gene: TRBJ1-2

CDR3aa: CASRPISGTGLQETQYF
CDR3nt: TGTGCCAGCAGGCCTATCAGCGGGACAGGGCTACAAGAGACCCAGTACTTC
d_gene: TRBD1
abundance: few
len: 17
v_gene: TRBV27
j_gene: TRBJ2-5

CDR3aa: CASSPDRTHGYTF
CDR3nt: TGCGCCAGCAGCCCGGACAGGACCCATGGCTACACCTTC
d_gene: TRBD1
abundance: NA
len: 13
v_gene: TRBV5-1
j_gene: TRBJ1-2

CDR3aa: CSARDRLRYTF
CDR3nt: TGCAGTGCTAGAGACCGTCTGCGCTACACCTTC
d_gene: NA
abundance: few
len: 11
v_gene: TRBV20-1
j_gene: TRBJ1-2

CDR3aa: CASSARPGDSNQPQHF
CDR3nt: TGTGCCAGCAGTGCCCGGCCGGGGGATAGCAATCAGCCCCAGCATTTT
d_gene: NA
abundance: many
len: 16
v_gene: TRBV2
j_gene: TRBJ1-5

CDR3aa: CASSPRTGLDEKLFF
CDR3nt: TGTGCCAGCAGTCCCCGGACAGGGCTCGATGAAAAACTGTTTTTT
d_gene: TRBD1
abundance: many
len: 15
v_gene: TRBV12-3/TRBV12-4
j_gene: TRBJ1-4

CDR3aa: CASSLERGILETQYF
CDR3nt: TGTGCCAGCAGCTTGGAACGCGGGATTTTAGAGACCCAGTACTTC
d_gene: NA
abundance: many
len: 15
v_gene: TRBV7-2
j_gene: TRBJ2-5

CDR3aa: CASSTPTSGGPLSSYNEQFF
CDR3nt: TGTGCCAGCAGTACTCCGACTAGCGGGGGGCCTCTGAGCTCCTACAATGAGCAGTTCTTC
d_gene: TRBD2
abundance: many
len: 20
v_gene: TRBV6-2/TRBV6-3
j_gene: TRBJ2-1

CDR3aa: CASATLGLGTDTQYF
CDR3nt: TGTGCCAGCGCTACTCTGGGGCTGGGGACAGATACGCAGTATTTT
d_gene: NA
abundance: NA
len: 15
v_gene: TRBV11-2
j_gene: TRBJ2-3

CDR3aa: CASSPAPSSYEQYF
CDR3nt: TGTGCCAGCAGCCCAGCCCCAAGCTCCTACGAGCAGTACTTC
d_gene: NA
abundance: many
len: 14
v_gene: TRBV7-2
j_gene: TRBJ2-7

CDR3aa: CSARVSGTGYNSPLHF
CDR3nt: TGCAGTGCTAGAGTCAGTGGGACAGGCTACAATTCACCCCTCCACTTT
d_gene: TRBD1
abundance: many
len: 16
v_gene: TRBV20-1
j_gene: TRBJ1-6